This TCR beta chain derives from a study of tumor-infiltrating lymphocytes in primary liver carcinoma (TCRdb year 2017). A note on the overall study: Of the five patients (three men and two women, aged 30 to 69 years), four had hepatocellular carcinoma and one had combined HCC and intrahepatic cholangiocarcinoma. Tumors of the five patients were stage T1-T3 N0M0 with maximum diameters of about 4.2 to 11 cm. Roughly 3.5 to 8 million productive TCRbeta reads were obtained per sample, and no significant difference in read depth was found between tissue types. For each liver tumor, the study sampled five regions along with adjacent normal tissue and blood, and applied TCRbeta repertoire sequencing, expression microarrays and whole-exome sequencing. A total of roughly 35 specimens from 5 patients underwent TCRbeta repertoire sequencing, comprising approximately 25 tumor regions, 5 adjacent noncancerous liver tissues and 5 peripheral blood samples. Agilent mRNA microarray profiling was performed on the 25 to 30 tumor region samples to relate TCRbeta repertoire diversity to the local molecular phenotype. High reproducibility was observed for the technical replicate repertoires, with mean shared-clone rates around 0.9 and correlation coefficients above 0.95. The paper's findings and limits, for the study overall: Compared with blood, tumors had a significantly larger share of the repertoire taken up by the top 250 clones (p = 0.039). Only 4 or 5 patients were included in the study, and the authors note that the findings should be validated in a larger study. Since the samples were bulk and unsorted, there was no way to compare CD4+ and CD8+ T cell repertoires. Only the TCR beta chain was sequenced, which likely underestimates true repertoire diversity because unpaired alpha chains were not captured. Repertoire overlap was higher between tumor regions (mean roughly 35%) than tumor-adjacent (17%) or tumor-blood (approximately 15%) pairs, consistent with antigen-driven expansion. Just about 7.5-25% of top clones turned up in all five regions of a tumor, which suggests spatial heterogeneity among tumor-infiltrating T cells.

With regard to this clonotype: Its antigen specificity is not known. Qualities for individual bases were not recorded, and no much larger clone is one base off.

Using a constant-region primer and ProtoScript II reverse transcriptase, TCRbeta-specific cDNA was reverse-transcribed from 400 to 550 ng total RNA. The TCRbeta libraries were prepared through three rounds of nested multiplex PCR following a slightly modified ARM-PCR procedure. Multiplex TRBV1-TRBV30 forward primers and a Cbeta reverse primer were used in the first two PCR rounds, each of which was run for around 9 cycles. A final 25-cycle PCR with Deep VentR polymerase added sample barcodes and Illumina adapters. Before sequencing, amplicons of 200-500 bp were purified from gel using a QIAquick gel extraction kit. An Illumina HiSeq 2500 was used to sequence the TCRbeta amplicons, generating 250-bp paired-end reads. The authors processed their data as follows. Quality trimming of reads was performed with Trimmomatic v0.33, and paired reads were merged with FLASH v1.2.11 so that full CDR3 sequences could be recovered. V, D and J germline segments were assigned to the rearranged TCRbeta sequences by MiGEC v1.2.1b. Clonotype statistics and Shannon-Wiener diversity indices were computed with VDJtools v1.0.0. To cut down on sampling bias, every analysis after diversity analysis relied on just the 250 most abundant clonotypes from each sample. Using fastp at Q25 and MiXCR, TCRdb reprocessed the public reads and kept productive beta chains. CDR3 protein sequences are deduplicated, and each keeps its most common genes and DNA. In this record, the V and J calls reflect TCRdb's handling and not the investigators' own analysis. Within this sample are just under 55,000 distinct CDR3 sequences, with roughly 77% of them counted one time only. Around 23% of the sample belongs to the ten largest clones.

Total RNA and DNA were co-extracted without cell sorting from about 19-30 mg of bulk tissue using the AllPrep DNA/RNA mini kit. Between November 2015 and early 2016, a few patients in China with histopathologically diagnosed primary liver carcinoma had surgical resection. At the time of sampling, the patients had chronic HBV infection and had not received any treatment. Each tumor was sampled at five spatially separated regions: the tumor centre plus the superior, inferior, left-lateral and right-lateral poles. According to histology, viable tumor cells made up more than 75% of every tumor sample. Fresh tumor and adjacent tissue pieces were bisected, with one half stored in RNAlater at -80 degrees C and the other half sent for histology. CDR1 and CDR2, per the germline V gene (reference sequence), are SEHNR and FQNEAQ. The CDR3 sequence holds 16 residues, the cysteine and phenylalanine included. Only the CDR3 portion is preserved as DNA: 48 bases, with reading frame beginning at the first base. At the junction V is shortened by 9 bases and J by 3 bases; bases outside the gene matches: 16.

Sequencing was performed on liver tumor tissue from sampling region 2. The sample's cell subset or site label, in plain terms: tumor region T2, inferior pole. The V and J genes are TRBV7-9 and TRBJ2-7, with 8 bases in between that match TRBD1. This sequence was found in a man aged 40-49 years with primary liver carcinoma and hepatitis B virus infection. In nucleotides, the sequence is TGTGCCAGTGGCCGTTCCGGACAGGGAGTAAACTACGAGCAGTACTTC. It encodes CASGRSGQGVNYEQYF. With all but the CDR3 taken from the reference TRBV7-9 and TRBJ2-7 genes, the full variable domain is: DTGVSQNPRHKITKRGQNVTFRCDPISEHNRLYWYRQTLGQGPEFLTYFQNEAQLEKSRLLSDRFSAERPKGSFSTLEIQRTEQGDSAMYLCASGRSGQGVNYEQYFGPGTRLTVT.